This is a list of T cell receptor beta chains from one sample in a study of technical replicates of blood from a handful of donors. Sequencing used immunoSEQ multiplex PCR; TCRdb keeps in-frame clones, though not all of them. This sample has approximately 13,000 clones, with 85% found just once. The sequenced sample consisted of PBMCs. Receptors were obtained from a human donor in good health. CDR3s include the opening cysteine and the closing phenylalanine or tryptophan. The D gene is left open where the match is weak. A row's size may be missing; if present it is once, few, many or a size class.

v_call	cdr3_length	d_call	j_call	clone_size	cdr3_nt	cdr3_aa
TRBV30	11	.	TRBJ2-7	.	TGTGCCTGGAGTCTATCGCCCGAGCAGTACTTC	CAWSLSPEQYF
TRBV6-1	12	.	TRBJ1-2	.	TGTGCCAGCAGGGACACAGCTTCCAGCTACACCTTC	CASRDTASSYTF
TRBV11-2	16	.	TRBJ1-4	.	TGTGCCAGCAGCTTAGGGACAGTCGAGGCTAATGAAAAACTGTTTTTT	CASSLGTVEANEKLFF
TRBV5-4	18	TRBD2	TRBJ2-1	.	TGTGCCAGCAGCCCATCGGCGGGGGGCTCCTCCACCTACAATGAGCAGTTCTTC	CASSPSAGGSSTYNEQFF
TRBV18	14	.	TRBJ1-1	.	TGTGCCAGCTCACCCGGGGTGAGTAGGACTGAAGCTTTCTTT	CASSPGVSRTEAFF
TRBV1	18	.	TRBJ2-3	.	TGCACCAGCAGCGAAGGTCTAGCGGGAATTACTAGCACAGATACGCAGTATTTT	CTSSEGLAGITSTDTQYF
TRBV7-7	12	.	TRBJ2-5	once	TGTGCCAGCAGAGGGCTAGCAGAGACCCAGTACTTC	CASRGLAETQYF
TRBV4-2	12	.	TRBJ2-1	.	TGTGCCAGCAGCCAAGGGTTTCGGGAGCAGTTCTTC	CASSQGFREQFF
TRBV2	17	TRBD2	TRBJ2-1	few	TGTGCCAGCAGCGAAGACCTAGCGGGAGGGGTGGACAATGAGCAGTTCTTC	CASSEDLAGGVDNEQFF
TRBV27	13	.	TRBJ1-1	.	TGTGCCAGCAGTTTACTACGGAACACTGAAGCTTTCTTT	CASSLLRNTEAFF
TRBV19	13	TRBD1	TRBJ2-4	.	TGTGCCAGTAGTGATGGGACAGGAAACATTCAGTACTTC	CASSDGTGNIQYF
TRBV14	16	TRBD1	TRBJ2-7	.	TGTGCCAGCAGCCAAGATAACAGGGGCATCTCCTACGAGCAGTACTTC	CASSQDNRGISYEQYF
TRBV28	13	.	TRBJ2-7	.	TGTGCCAGCAGTGCAGGGAATTCCTACGAGCAGTACTTC	CASSAGNSYEQYF
TRBV2	14	.	TRBJ2-2	.	TGTGCCAGCAGTGAAGGTGACAGTGGCGGGGAGCTGTTTTTT	CASSEGDSGGELFF
TRBV6-6	14	.	TRBJ2-3	.	TGTGCCAGCTCTAATGCTGAAGTGGGAGACACGCAGTATTTT	CASSNAEVGDTQYF
TRBV10-2	13	TRBD2	TRBJ2-1	once	TGCGCCAGGGGGGGGACCCTCTACAATGAGCAGTTCTTC	CARGGTLYNEQFF
TRBV11-2	15	.	TRBJ2-7	.	TGTGCCAGCAGCCCCGGACAACTGCCCCTCTACGAGCAGTACTTC	CASSPGQLPLYEQYF
TRBV13	17	TRBD2	TRBJ2-1	few	TGTGCCAGCAGCTTAGCGCTGTATCCGGGAGGCCAGAGTGAGCAGTTCTTC	CASSLALYPGGQSEQFF
TRBV19	16	.	TRBJ1-2	.	TGTGCCAGTACCCCGAACCCAGGAGGGGCTAACTATGGCTACACCTTC	CASTPNPGGANYGYTF
TRBV28	16	TRBD2	TRBJ2-5	.	TGTGCCAGCAGTTTATTGCTTGGCGGGAGTAGGGAGACCCAGTACTTC	CASSLLLGGSRETQYF
TRBV25-1	16	.	TRBJ2-1	.	TGTGCCAGCAGTGAAAAGCTAGCGATGCCAGCTCATGAGCAGTTCTTC	CASSEKLAMPAHEQFF
TRBV5-1	14	TRBD1	TRBJ2-7	.	TGCGCCAGCAGCCCTCAGACAGGGTCCTACGAGCAGTACTTC	CASSPQTGSYEQYF
TRBV5-1	16	TRBD2	TRBJ2-1	.	TGCGCCAGCAGCCCCCTCGGGGGAGGGCCATCCGATGAGCAGTTCTTC	CASSPLGGGPSDEQFF
TRBV4-1	14	TRBD1	TRBJ2-2	.	TGCGCCAGCAGCCCGGACAGGACAACCGGGGAGCTGTTTTTT	CASSPDRTTGELFF
TRBV28	15	TRBD1	TRBJ1-5	.	TGTGCCAGCAGTTTAGGACAGGGGTGGCATCAGCCCCAGCATTTT	CASSLGQGWHQPQHF
TRBV10-1	14	.	TRBJ2-7	.	TGCGCCAGCAGTGATCACAGGAGCTCCTACGAGCAGTACTTC	CASSDHRSSYEQYF
TRBV30	14	.	TRBJ1-5	.	TGTGCCTGGAGTGTACCCGGGGGCAATCAGCCCCAGCATTTT	CAWSVPGGNQPQHF
TRBV15	17	.	TRBJ2-5	once	TGTGCCACCAGCAGAGAGAATCAGGGCCTCGGCGGAGAGACCCAGTACTTC	CATSRENQGLGGETQYF
TRBV5-8	15	TRBD2	TRBJ2-1	.	TGTGCCAGCAGCCGGGGGACTAGCGGGAATGATGAGCAGTTCTTC	CASSRGTSGNDEQFF
TRBV5-1	15	TRBD2	TRBJ2-7	.	TGCGCCAGCAGCCTCACCGGGACTAGGTCCTACGAGCAGTACTTC	CASSLTGTRSYEQYF
TRBV27	15	.	TRBJ1-2	.	TGTGCCAGCAGCCCCAAGGGGGAAGGAGGCTATGGCTACACCTTC	CASSPKGEGGYGYTF
TRBV7-3	16	.	TRBJ2-2	once	TGTGCCAGCAGCCTACAAGGCCAGGGGGGCACCGGGGAGCTGTTTTTT	CASSLQGQGGTGELFF
TRBV9	15	.	TRBJ1-1	few	TGTGCCAGCAGCCTGACAAACGCGCCGAACACTGAAGCTTTCTTT	CASSLTNAPNTEAFF
TRBV7-6	14	TRBD1	TRBJ2-7	.	TGTGCCAGCAGCTCCCCGGGACAGACCTACGAGCAGTACTTC	CASSSPGQTYEQYF
TRBV27	15	TRBD1	TRBJ1-1	.	TGTGCCAGCAGTTTTTCAACAGGGGGTACGGCTGAAGCTTTCTTT	CASSFSTGGTAEAFF
TRBV19	15	.	TRBJ2-7	.	TGTGCCAGTAGCCCGGGGGACGGCGGATCCTACGAGCAGTACTTC	CASSPGDGGSYEQYF
TRBV7-3	15	.	TRBJ2-1	.	TGTGCCAGCAGCCCTAGCGCCAGCTCCTACAATGAGCAGTTCTTC	CASSPSASSYNEQFF
TRBV6-5	16	.	TRBJ1-1	.	TGTGCCAGCAGTTACTCGTTCGCAGGAATGAACACTGAAGCTTTCTTT	CASSYSFAGMNTEAFF
TRBV7-3	13	TRBD2	TRBJ2-7	.	TGTGCCAGCAGCTCGGGACTAGAGTACGAGCAGTACTTC	CASSSGLEYEQYF
TRBV27	18	TRBD2	TRBJ2-1	few	TGTGCCAGCAGTTTATTACGAAGCGGGGGCCTTCACCCCAATGAGCAGTTCTTC	CASSLLRSGGLHPNEQFF
TRBV27	13	.	TRBJ2-3	.	TGTGCCAGCAGCCCTCGGGGATCGGATACGCAGTATTTT	CASSPRGSDTQYF
TRBV21-1	16	.	TRBJ2-2	few	TGTGCCAGCAGCAAACGAGCGGGACCTAAGACCGGGGAGCTGTTTTTT	CASSKRAGPKTGELFF